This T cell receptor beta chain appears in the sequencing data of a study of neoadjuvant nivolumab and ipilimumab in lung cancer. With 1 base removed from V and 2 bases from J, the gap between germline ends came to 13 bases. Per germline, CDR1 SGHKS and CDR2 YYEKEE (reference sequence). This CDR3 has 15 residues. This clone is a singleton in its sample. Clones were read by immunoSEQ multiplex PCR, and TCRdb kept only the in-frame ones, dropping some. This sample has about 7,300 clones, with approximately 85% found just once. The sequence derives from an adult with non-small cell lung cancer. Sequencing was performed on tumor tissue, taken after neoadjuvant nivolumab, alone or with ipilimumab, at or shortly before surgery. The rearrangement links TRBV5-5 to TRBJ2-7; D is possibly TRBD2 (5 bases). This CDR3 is CASSLTTKGPYEQYF. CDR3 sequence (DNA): TGTGCCAGCAGCTTGACGACTAAGGGCCCCTACGAGCAGTACTTC.